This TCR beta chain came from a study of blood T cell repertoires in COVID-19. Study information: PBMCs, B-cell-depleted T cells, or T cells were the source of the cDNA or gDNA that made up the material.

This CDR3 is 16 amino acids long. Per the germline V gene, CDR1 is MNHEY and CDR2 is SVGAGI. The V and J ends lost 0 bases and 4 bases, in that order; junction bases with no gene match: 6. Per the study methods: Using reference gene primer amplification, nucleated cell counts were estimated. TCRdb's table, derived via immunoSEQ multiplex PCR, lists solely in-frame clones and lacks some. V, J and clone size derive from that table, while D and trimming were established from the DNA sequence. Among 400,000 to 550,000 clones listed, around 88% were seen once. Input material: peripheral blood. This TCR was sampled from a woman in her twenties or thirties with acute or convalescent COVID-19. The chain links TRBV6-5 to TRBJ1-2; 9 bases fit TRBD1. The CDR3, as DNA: TGTGCCAGCAGTTACTCGCCCGGGACAGGGTTCTATGGCTACACCTTC. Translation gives CASSYSPGTGFYGYTF.